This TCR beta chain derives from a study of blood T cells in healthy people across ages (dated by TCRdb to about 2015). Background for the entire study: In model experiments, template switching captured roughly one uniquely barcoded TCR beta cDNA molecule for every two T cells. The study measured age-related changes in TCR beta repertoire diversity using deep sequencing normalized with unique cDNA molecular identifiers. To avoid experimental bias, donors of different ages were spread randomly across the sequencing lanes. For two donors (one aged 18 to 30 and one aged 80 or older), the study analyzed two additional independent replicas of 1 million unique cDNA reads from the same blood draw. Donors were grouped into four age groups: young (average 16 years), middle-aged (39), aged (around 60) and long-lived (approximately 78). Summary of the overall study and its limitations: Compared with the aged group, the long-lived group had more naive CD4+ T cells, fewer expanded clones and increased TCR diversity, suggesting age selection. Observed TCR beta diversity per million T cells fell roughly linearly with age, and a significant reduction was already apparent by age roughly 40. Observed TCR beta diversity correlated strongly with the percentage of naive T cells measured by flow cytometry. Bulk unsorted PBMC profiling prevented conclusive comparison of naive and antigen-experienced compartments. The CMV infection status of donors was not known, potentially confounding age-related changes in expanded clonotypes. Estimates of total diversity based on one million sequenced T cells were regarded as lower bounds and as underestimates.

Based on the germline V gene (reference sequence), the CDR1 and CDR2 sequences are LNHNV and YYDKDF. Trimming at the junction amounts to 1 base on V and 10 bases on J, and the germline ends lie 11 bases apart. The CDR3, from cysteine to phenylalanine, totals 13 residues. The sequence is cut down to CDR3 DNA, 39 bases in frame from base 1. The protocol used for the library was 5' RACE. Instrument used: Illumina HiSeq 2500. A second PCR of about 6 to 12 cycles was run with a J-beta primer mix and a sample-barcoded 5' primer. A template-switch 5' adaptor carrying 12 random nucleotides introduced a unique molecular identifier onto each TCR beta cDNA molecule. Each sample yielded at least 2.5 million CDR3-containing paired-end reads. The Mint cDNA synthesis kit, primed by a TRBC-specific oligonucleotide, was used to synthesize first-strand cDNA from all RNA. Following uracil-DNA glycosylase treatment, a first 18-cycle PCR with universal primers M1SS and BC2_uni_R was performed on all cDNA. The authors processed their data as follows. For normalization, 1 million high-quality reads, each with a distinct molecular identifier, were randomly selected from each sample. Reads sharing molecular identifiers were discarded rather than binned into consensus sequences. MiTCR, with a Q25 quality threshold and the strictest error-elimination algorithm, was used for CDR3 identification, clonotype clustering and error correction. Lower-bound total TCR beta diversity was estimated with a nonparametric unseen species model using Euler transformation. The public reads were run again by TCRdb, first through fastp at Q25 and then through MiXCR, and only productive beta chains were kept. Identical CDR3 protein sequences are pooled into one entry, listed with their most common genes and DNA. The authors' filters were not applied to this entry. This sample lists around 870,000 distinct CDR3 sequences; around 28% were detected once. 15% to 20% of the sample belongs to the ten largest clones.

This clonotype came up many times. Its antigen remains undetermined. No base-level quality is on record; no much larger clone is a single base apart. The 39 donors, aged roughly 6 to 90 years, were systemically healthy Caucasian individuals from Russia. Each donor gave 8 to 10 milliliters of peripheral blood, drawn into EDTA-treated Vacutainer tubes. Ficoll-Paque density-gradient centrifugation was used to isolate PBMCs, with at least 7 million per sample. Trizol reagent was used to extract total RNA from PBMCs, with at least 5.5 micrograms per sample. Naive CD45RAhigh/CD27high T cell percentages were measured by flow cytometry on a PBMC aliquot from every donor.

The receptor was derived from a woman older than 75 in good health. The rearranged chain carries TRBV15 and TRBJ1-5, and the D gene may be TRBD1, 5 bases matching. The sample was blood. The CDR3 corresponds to CATSRVQVGPQHF. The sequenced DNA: TGTGCCACCAGCAGAGTACAGGTTGGCCCCCAGCATTTT. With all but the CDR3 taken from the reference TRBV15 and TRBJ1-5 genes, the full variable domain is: DAMVIQNPRYQVTQFGKPVTLSCSQTLNHNVMYWYQQKSSQAPKLLFHYYDKDFNNEADTPDNFQSRRPNTSFCFLDIRSPGLGDTAMYLCATSRVQVGPQHFGDGTRLSIL.